These 32 T cell receptor beta chains share one sample of origin, sequenced in a study of memory CD4+ T cells and cytomegalovirus serostatus. The sort gate was single viable CD3+CD4+CD8-CD45RO+ cells for memory CD4+ T cells. Generated by immunoSEQ multiplex PCR, the TCRdb table keeps only in-frame clones and is missing some. There are about 48,000 clones in the sample; about 77% occur only once, and 0.6% to 0.95% lies in the top ten. Input material: memory CD4+ T cells from blood. Receptors were obtained from an adult in good health and CMV-seronegative.

The chain combines TRBV5-1 with TRBJ2-1; TRBD2 agrees at 9 bases. V lost 4 bases, J lost 5 bases, and 7 bases stayed unmatched. CDR1 and CDR2 from the germline V gene are SGHRS and YFSETQ. The CDR3 spans 15 residues. In DNA form, the CDR3 reads TGCGCCAGCAGCCAGACTAGCGGATCCCACAATGAGCAGTTCTTC. It specifies CASSQTSGSHNEQFF.

The V and J genes are TRBV5-1 and TRBJ2-1, with unresolved D. The CDR3 consists of 15 residues. V lost 5 bases to trimming and J lost 4 bases, with 16 bases between them. The germline V gene encodes CDR1 SGHRS and CDR2 YFSETQ. The CDR3, as DNA: TGCGCCAGCAGGGAAGGCACCCCAGTTTACAATGAGCAGTTCTTC. Its protein is CASREGTPVYNEQFF.

The genes are TRBV28 and TRBJ2-1, with 7 bases identical to TRBD2. This CDR3 contains 18 residues. V lost 3 bases and J lost 5; bases outside the gene matches: 16. Germline lookup yields CDR1 MDHEN and CDR2 SYDVKM. For the CDR3, the DNA is TGTGCCAGCAGTTTCGGGCCTAGCGGCCGAGCTTGGAACAATGAGCAGTTCTTC. Residues: CASSFGPSGRAWNNEQFF.

The CDR3 reads CASSELRLNQPQHF. CDR3 DNA sequence: TGTGCCAGCAGTGAACTGAGACTAAATCAGCCCCAGCATTTT. The chain uses TRBV25-1 and TRBJ1-5, with D unclear. Germline-derived CDR1 and CDR2 are MGHDK and SYGVNS. The CDR3 is 14 amino acids. The ends were cut back, 2 bases at V and 4 bases at J, with 9 bases in the middle.

The chain couples TRBV4-2 to TRBJ2-2; TRBD1 agrees at 8 bases. Trimming at V came to 6 bases and at J to 1 base, leaving 7 bases not matched to a gene. CDR1 is LGHNA, CDR2 YNFKEQ, per germline. The CDR3 spans 16 residues. The CDR3 here is CASRLSGTGNTGELFF. The CDR3, as DNA: TGTGCCAGCAGACTGTCCGGGACAGGGAACACCGGGGAGCTGTTTTTT.

The chain couples TRBV6-7 to TRBJ1-5; D unresolved. TRBV6-7 is classed as an ORF, of uncertain function. V dropped 2 bases and J dropped 10 bases, with 6 bases sitting between them. The CDR3 has 11 amino acids. The CDR3 loop is CASSYPCPQHF. The CDR3 DNA is TGTGCCAGCAGTTACCCATGTCCCCAGCATTTT.

The CDR3 nucleotides are TGTGCCAGCAGTGGTCTACTAGCGGGAGGGGGCGAGACCCAGTACTTC. Protein sequence: CASSGLLAGGGETQYF. V gene TRBV2 combines with J gene TRBJ2-5; TRBD2 matches 13 bases. V gave up 4 bases and J gave up 5 bases; unmatched junction bases: 7. The CDR3 totals 16 residues. Germline V CDR1 and CDR2: SNHLY, FYNNEI.

This chain joins TRBV5-1 and TRBJ1-3; 8 positions agree with TRBD1. V gave up 0 bases and J gave up 4 bases; unmatched junction bases: 6. Germline-derived CDR1 and CDR2 are SGHRS and YFSETQ. The CDR3 spans 16 residues. DNA for the CDR3: TGCGCCAGCAGCTTGGATACAGGGGGTTCAGGAAACACCATATATTTT. Protein sequence: CASSLDTGGSGNTIYF.

This clone has just a few counts. The V call is TRBV5-1, the J call TRBJ1-2, with D possibly TRBD1 on 6 matching bases. In germline, CDR1 is SGHRS, CDR2 YFSETQ. Trimming shortened V by 2 bases and J by 4 bases, and 9 bases separated the two germline ends. The CDR3 is 13 residues long. DNA of the CDR3: TGCGCCAGCAGCTTAACAGGGCTCTATGGCTACACCTTC. Residues: CASSLTGLYGYTF.

This clone was picked up one time. The gene calls are TRBV25-1 and TRBJ2-3, with a possible D match to TRBD1 (6 bases). The CDR3 sequence is 15 residues long. Trimming took off 8 bases at V and 5 bases at J, with 20 bases between the two ends. Germline CDR1 is MGHDK and CDR2 is SYGVNS. The CDR3 DNA sequence: TGTGCCAGCTCTACAGGGTGGGACCTGGGAGATACGCAGTATTTT. Translating it yields CASSTGWDLGDTQYF.

This clone was detected once. The rearrangement links TRBV21-1 to TRBJ1-1. TRBV21-1 is recorded as a pseudogene. This CDR3 spans 12 amino acids. The CDR3 nucleotides read TGTGCCAGCAGCAAAGGTCCCCGTGAAGCTTTCTTT. This codes for CASSKGPREAFF.

In its sample, this clone ranks as medium-sized. This CDR3 is CASSIGHSGGGELFF. CDR3 DNA sequence: TGCGCCAGCAGCATCGGTCATAGCGGGGGCGGGGAGCTGTTTTTT. The rearrangement uses TRBV5-1 and TRBJ2-2, with 9 bases matching TRBD2. CDR3 length: 15 amino acids. V lost 4 bases and J lost 7; bases outside the gene matches: 8. Per the germline V gene, CDR1 is SGHRS and CDR2 is YFSETQ.

The genes are TRBV19 and TRBJ2-1, with 12 bases matching TRBD2. The CDR3 totals 16 residues. CDR1 and CDR2 (germline): LNHDA, SQIVND (reference sequence). Trimming took 4 bases from V and 4 from J; bases not matched to a gene: 5. The CDR3 region has the DNA TGTGCCAGTAGTAGGCTAGCGGGAGGGCCATACAATGAGCAGTTCTTC. Its translation is CASSRLAGGPYNEQFF.

The chain joins TRBV2 to TRBJ1-2, with a weak D call TRBD1 (5 bases). Germline assignment: CDR1 SNHLY and CDR2 FYNNEI. Trimming took 7 bases from V and 3 from J, leaving 12 bases between them. The CDR3 is 13 amino acids. The CDR3 DNA follows: TGTGCCAGCACCATCCGGGGACACTATGGCTACACCTTC. This gives the protein CASTIRGHYGYTF.

This clone was seen only a few times. Here the CDR3 reads CASSSGQEQYF. Written as DNA, the CDR3 is TGTGCCAGCAGCAGCGGACAGGAGCAGTACTTC. The chain joins TRBV5-6 to TRBJ2-7; D is perhaps TRBD1 (6 bases). Germline values: CDR1 SGHDT, CDR2 YYEEEE. The CDR3 loop spans 11 amino acids. Trimming took 4 bases from V and 7 from J, leaving 9 bases between them.

This clone was observed a few times. This chain uses TRBV18 with TRBJ1-1; 8 bases line up with TRBD1. With V trimmed by 4 bases and J by 8 bases, 0 bases remained unmatched. The CDR3 contains 11 residues. The germline CDR1 and CDR2 sequences are KGHSH and LQKENI. The DNA of the CDR3 is TGTGCCAGCTCACACAGGGGGGAAGCTTTCTTT. It is translated as CASSHRGEAFF.

This chain links TRBV7-2 with TRBJ2-7; 10 bases match TRBD1. The germline V gene has CDR1 SGHTA and CDR2 FQGNSA. CDR3 length: 16 residues. Trimming cost V 8 bases and J 1 base; bases outside gene matches: 11. As DNA, the CDR3 is TGTGCCAGCGAAGATCCAGGGGACAGGGGATCCTACGAGCAGTACTTC. This codes for CASEDPGDRGSYEQYF.

In this sample, this clone turned up a few times. The gene calls are TRBV10-3 and TRBJ1-1; D remains unclear. This CDR3 has 11 amino acids. V lost 8 bases and J 6 bases, leaving 10 bases between the germline ends. Per the germline V gene, CDR1 is ENHRY and CDR2 is SYGVKD. Here the CDR3 reads CAIAGRAEAFF. The DNA of the CDR3 is TGTGCCATCGCAGGCCGGGCTGAAGCTTTCTTT.

The chain combines TRBV10-2 with TRBJ1-1, with D perhaps TRBD1 (5 bases). Germline CDR1 WSHSY, CDR2 SAAADI. There are 17 residues in the CDR3. The V gene lost 1 base and the J gene lost 1 base, with 16 bases spanning the gap. In nucleotides, the CDR3 is TGCGCCAGCAGTGAGTGGTCTGGGACGGGGACGAACACTGAAGCTTTCTTT. It encodes CASSEWSGTGTNTEAFF.

The gene calls are TRBV9 and TRBJ2-2, with 8 bases that match TRBD2. Germline loops: CDR1 SGDLS, CDR2 YYNGEE. The CDR3 contains 14 residues. Trimming took 6 bases from V and 4 from J; bases not matched to a gene: 5. The DNA for the CDR3 is TGTGCCAGCACCCGGGGGGGAAGCACCGGGGAGCTGTTTTTT. This sequence encodes CASTRGGSTGELFF. The whole variable domain, filled in from reference TRBV9 and TRBJ2-2, reads DSGVTQTPKHLITATGQRVTLRCSPRSGDLSVYWYQQSLDQGLQFLIQYYNGEERAKGNILERFSAQQFPDLHSELNLSSLELGDSALYFCASTRGGSTGELFFGEGSRLTVL.

The genes are TRBV2 and TRBJ2-1, with TRBD1 matching over 8 bases. There are 15 residues in the CDR3. Germline-derived CDR1 and CDR2 are SNHLY and FYNNEI. Losses at the gene ends were 4 bases for V and 4 bases for J; bases not matched to a gene: 6. This CDR3 reads CASSVDRDGYNEQFF. The CDR3 coding sequence is TGTGCCAGCAGTGTGGACAGGGACGGGTACAATGAGCAGTTCTTC.

The gene calls are TRBV2 and TRBJ1-6; 7 nucleotides match TRBD1. The CDR3 has 16 amino acids. Germline CDR1 and CDR2: SNHLY and FYNNEI. Unmatched junction bases numbered 11, after V lost 7 bases and J lost 5 bases. DNA for the CDR3: TGTGCCAGCAATTTTGACAGGGCCATTAATAATTCACCCCTCCACTTT. Translation gives CASNFDRAINNSPLHF.

This chain links TRBV28 with TRBJ2-2; 8 bases are a match to TRBD1. V lost 1 base to trimming and J lost 4 bases; unmatched junction nucleotides: 11. Germline CDR1 MDHEN, CDR2 SYDVKM. The CDR3 is made up of 18 amino acids. The CDR3 here is CASSLFTGGRKGTGELFF. The CDR3 nucleotides are TGTGCCAGCAGTTTATTTACAGGGGGACGGAAAGGCACCGGGGAGCTGTTTTTT.

This chain links TRBV6-5 with TRBJ2-1, with TRBD2 matching over 9 bases. Trimming cost V 0 bases and J 8 bases; bases outside gene matches: 8. The CDR3 is 16 residues long. Per the germline V gene, CDR1 is MNHEY and CDR2 is SVGAGI. CDR3 region: CASSYSRLAGLDEQFF. CDR3 sequence (DNA): TGTGCCAGCAGTTACTCAAGGCTAGCGGGATTGGATGAGCAGTTCTTC.

The rearrangement links TRBV5-1 to TRBJ2-7; either TRBD1 or TRBD2 may supply D (7 bases each). The CDR3 is 16 residues long. CDR1 is SGHRS, CDR2 YFSETQ, per germline. The V end was cut by 4 bases, the J end by 3 bases, with 20 bases between. In DNA form, the CDR3 reads TGCGCCAGCAGCCCGAGAGGCAGGGGGGGTTACTACGAGCAGTACTTC. Amino acids: CASSPRGRGGYYEQYF.

CDR3 sequence: CATTGGRTGATNEKLFF. The DNA for the CDR3 is TGTGCCACTACGGGGGGACGGACAGGCGCGACTAATGAAAAACTGTTTTTT. This sequence joins TRBV5-6 and TRBJ1-4; 7 nucleotides align to TRBD1. Germline values: CDR1 SGHDT, CDR2 YYEEEE. This CDR3 has 17 residues. V shed 9 bases, J shed 2 bases, and the junction held 16 bases outside the gene matches.

The chain joins TRBV7-9 to TRBJ1-1; perhaps TRBD1 as D (5 bases). The CDR3 contains 14 residues. V lost 7 bases, J lost 3 bases, and 15 bases lay in between. Germline lookup yields CDR1 SEHNR and CDR2 FQNEAQ (reference sequence). The CDR3 DNA reads TGTGCCAGCACCTTGGGGGAGGGTGACACTGAAGCTTTCTTT. Translating gives CASTLGEGDTEAFF.

V is TRBV5-1 and J is TRBJ1-2; the match to TRBD1 covers 7 bases. The CDR3 runs to 13 residues. Germline CDR1 and CDR2: SGHRS and YFSETQ. Trimming removed 1 base from V and 8 bases from J; junction bases left unmatched: 5. Written as DNA, the CDR3 is TGCGCCAGCAGCTTGACAGGGGTTAAGGGCTACACCTTC. It codes for CASSLTGVKGYTF.

For the CDR3, the DNA is TGCGCCAGCAGCTTCACCGTTAGTGAGCAGTTCTTC. It encodes CASSFTVSEQFF. The J gene is TRBJ2-1, the V gene TRBV5-1; D ambiguous. Trimming removed 2 bases at V and 9 bases at J, with 9 bases between. The CDR3 covers 12 residues. In germline, CDR1 is SGHRS, CDR2 YFSETQ.

The CDR3 nucleotides are TGCGCCAGCAGGGCAAGGGTTAGCACAGATACGCAGTATTTT. It is translated as CASRARVSTDTQYF. The rearrangement links TRBV5-1 to TRBJ2-3; D is undetermined. Trimming shortened V by 5 bases and J by 0 bases, and 10 bases separated the two germline ends. The CDR3 loop spans 14 amino acids. Germline V gene data show CDR1 as SGHRS and CDR2 as YFSETQ.

The genes are TRBV15 and TRBJ1-5; D may be TRBD1 (6 bases). CDR3 length: 15 amino acids. V was cut by 2 bases and J by 9 bases, with 17 bases left in between. Germline CDR1 and CDR2: LNHNV and YYDKDF (reference sequence). The CDR3 DNA reads TGTGCCACCAGCAGACCGACAGGACAATCAGCGCCCCAGCATTTT. This sequence encodes CATSRPTGQSAPQHF.

The rearrangement links TRBV19 to TRBJ1-4, with D uncertain. Germline V gives CDR1 LNHDA, CDR2 SQIVND (reference sequence). Deletions cut 6 bases from V and 8 bases from J, with 16 bases between. CDR3 length equals 14 residues. Here the CDR3 DNA reads TGTGCCAGTAGACCTACCGGGTCGTCCGAAAAACTGTTTTTT. This codes for CASRPTGSSEKLFF.